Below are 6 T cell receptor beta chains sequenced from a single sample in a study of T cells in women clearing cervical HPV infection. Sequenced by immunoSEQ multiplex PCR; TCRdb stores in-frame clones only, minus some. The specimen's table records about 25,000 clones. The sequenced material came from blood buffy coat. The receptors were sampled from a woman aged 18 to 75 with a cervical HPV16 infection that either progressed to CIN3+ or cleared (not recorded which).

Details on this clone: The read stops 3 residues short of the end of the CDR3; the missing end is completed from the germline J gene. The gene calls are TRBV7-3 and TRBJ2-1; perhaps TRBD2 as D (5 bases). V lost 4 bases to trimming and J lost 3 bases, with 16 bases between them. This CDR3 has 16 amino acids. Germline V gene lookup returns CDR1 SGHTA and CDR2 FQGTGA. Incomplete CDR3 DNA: TGTGCCAGCAGCTCCGGAGGTAGCTGGTTCTACAATGAG. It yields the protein CASSSGGSWFYNE. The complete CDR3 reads CASSSGGSWFYNEQFF.

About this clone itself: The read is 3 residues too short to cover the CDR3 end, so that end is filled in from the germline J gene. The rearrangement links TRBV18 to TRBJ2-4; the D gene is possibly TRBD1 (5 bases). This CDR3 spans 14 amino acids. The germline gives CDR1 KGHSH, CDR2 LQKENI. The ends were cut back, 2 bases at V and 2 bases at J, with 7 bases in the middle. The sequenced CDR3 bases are TGTGCCAGCTCACCAAGGGGTACCAAAAACATT. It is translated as CASSPRGTKNI. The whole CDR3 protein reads CASSPRGTKNIQYF.

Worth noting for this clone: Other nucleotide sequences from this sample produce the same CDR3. The sequenced part of the CDR3 DNA is TGTGCCAGCAGCGAGCGGGGGGGCACAGATACG. Amino acids: CASSERGGTDT. The full CDR3 sequence reads CASSERGGTDTQYF. V and J are TRBV6-4 and TRBJ2-3, with TRBD2 identical over 9 bases. From the germline J gene comes the end of the CDR3, since the read stops 3 residues before it. Trimming cost V 6 bases and J 1 base; bases outside gene matches: 2. Germline V lookup: CDR1 MRHNA, CDR2 SNTAGT. The CDR3 has 14 amino acids.

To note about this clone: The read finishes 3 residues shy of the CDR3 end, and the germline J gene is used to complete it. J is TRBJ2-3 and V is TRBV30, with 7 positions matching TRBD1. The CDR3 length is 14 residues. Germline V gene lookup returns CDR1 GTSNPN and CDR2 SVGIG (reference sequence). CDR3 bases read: TGTGCCTGGAGGCGGACAGGTAGCAATCAGCCG. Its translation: CAWRRTGSNQP. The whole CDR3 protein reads CAWRRTGSNQPQYF. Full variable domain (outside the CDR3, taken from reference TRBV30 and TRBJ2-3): SQTIHQWPATLVQPVGSPLSLECTVEGTSNPNLYWYRQAAGRGLQLLFYSVGIGQISSEVPQNLSASRPQDRQFILSSKKLLLSDSGFYLCAWRRTGSNQPQYFGPGTRLTVL.

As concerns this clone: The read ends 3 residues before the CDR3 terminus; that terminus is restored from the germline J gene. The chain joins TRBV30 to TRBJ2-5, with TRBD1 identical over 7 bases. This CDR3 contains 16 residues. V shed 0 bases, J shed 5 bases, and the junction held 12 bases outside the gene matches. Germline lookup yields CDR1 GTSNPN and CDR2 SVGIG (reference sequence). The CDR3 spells CAWSVGSGQRWETQYF. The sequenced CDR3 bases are TGTGCCTGGAGTGTAGGGTCGGGACAGCGTTGGGAGACC.

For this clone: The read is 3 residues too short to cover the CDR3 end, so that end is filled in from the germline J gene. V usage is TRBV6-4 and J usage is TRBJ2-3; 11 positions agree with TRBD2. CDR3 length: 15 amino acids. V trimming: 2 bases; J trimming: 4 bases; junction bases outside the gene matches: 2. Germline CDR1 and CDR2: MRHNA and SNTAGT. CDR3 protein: CASSDTSGGADTQYF. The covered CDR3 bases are TGTGCCAGCAGTGACACTAGCGGGGGCGCAGATACG.